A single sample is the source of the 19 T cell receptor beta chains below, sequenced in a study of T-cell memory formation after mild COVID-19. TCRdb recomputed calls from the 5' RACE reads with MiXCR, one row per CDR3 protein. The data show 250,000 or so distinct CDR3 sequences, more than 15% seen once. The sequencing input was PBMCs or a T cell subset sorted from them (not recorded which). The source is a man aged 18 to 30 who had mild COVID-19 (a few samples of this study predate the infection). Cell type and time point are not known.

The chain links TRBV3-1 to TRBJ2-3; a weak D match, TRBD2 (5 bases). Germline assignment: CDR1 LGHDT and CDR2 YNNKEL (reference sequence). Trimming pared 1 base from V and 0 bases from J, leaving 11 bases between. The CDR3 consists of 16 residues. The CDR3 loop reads CASSQGVSDSTDTQYF. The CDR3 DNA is TGTGCCAGCAGCCAAGGGGTTAGCGACAGCACAGATACGCAGTATTTT.

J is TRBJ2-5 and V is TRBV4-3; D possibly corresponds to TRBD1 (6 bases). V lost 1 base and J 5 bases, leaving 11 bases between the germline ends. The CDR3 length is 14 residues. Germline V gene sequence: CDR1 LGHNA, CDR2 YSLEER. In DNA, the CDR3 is TGCGCCAGCAGCCAAGGGCCAGGGGTGGAGACCCAGTACTTC. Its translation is CASSQGPGVETQYF.

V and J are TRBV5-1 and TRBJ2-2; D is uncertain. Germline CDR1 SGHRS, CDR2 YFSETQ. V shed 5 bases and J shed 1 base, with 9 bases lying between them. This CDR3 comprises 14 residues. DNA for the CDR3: TGCGCCAGCAGTTTACTGGTGAACACCGGGGAGCTGTTTTTT. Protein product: CASSLLVNTGELFF.

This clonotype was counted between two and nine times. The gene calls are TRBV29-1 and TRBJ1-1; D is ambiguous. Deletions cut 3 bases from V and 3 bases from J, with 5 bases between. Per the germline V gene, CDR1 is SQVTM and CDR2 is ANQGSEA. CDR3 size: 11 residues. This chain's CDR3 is CSVDGDTEAFF. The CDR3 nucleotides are TGCAGCGTTGACGGGGACACTGAAGCTTTCTTT.

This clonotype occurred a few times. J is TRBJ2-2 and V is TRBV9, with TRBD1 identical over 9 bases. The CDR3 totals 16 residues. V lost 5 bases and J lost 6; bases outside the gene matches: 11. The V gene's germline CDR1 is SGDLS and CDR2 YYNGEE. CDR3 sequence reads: CASSEDRDRVAGELFF. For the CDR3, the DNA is TGTGCCAGCAGTGAGGACCGGGACAGGGTCGCCGGGGAGCTGTTTTTT.

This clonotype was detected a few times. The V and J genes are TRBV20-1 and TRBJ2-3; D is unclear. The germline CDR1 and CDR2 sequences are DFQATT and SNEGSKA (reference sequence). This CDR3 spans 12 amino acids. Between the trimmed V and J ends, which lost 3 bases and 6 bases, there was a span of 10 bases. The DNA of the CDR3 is TGCAGTGCTAGGTCCAGCTTGGATACGCAGTATTTT. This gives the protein CSARSSLDTQYF.

In DNA form, the CDR3 reads TGTGCCACCAGCGCTGAGCCCCCCGGACCCGTGTGGGACATATATTTT. Translation gives CATSAEPPGPVWDIYF. The rearrangement links TRBV15 to TRBJ1-3, with unresolved D. Trimming left V 5 bases short and J 12 bases short, with 26 bases between. The V gene's germline CDR1 is LNHNV and CDR2 YYDKDF (reference sequence). The CDR3 has 16 amino acids.

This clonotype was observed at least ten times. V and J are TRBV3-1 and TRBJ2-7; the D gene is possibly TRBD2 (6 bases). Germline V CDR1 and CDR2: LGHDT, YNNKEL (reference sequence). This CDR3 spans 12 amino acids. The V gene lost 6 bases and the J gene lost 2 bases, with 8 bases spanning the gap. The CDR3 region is CASSWTTYEQYF. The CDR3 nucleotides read TGTGCCAGCAGTTGGACTACCTACGAGCAGTACTTC.

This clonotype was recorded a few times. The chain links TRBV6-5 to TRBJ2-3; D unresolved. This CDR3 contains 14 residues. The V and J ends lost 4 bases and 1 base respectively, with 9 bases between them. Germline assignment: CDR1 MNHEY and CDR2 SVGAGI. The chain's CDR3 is CASSSSWGTDTQYF. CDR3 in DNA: TGTGCCAGCAGTTCAAGCTGGGGCACAGATACGCAGTATTTT.

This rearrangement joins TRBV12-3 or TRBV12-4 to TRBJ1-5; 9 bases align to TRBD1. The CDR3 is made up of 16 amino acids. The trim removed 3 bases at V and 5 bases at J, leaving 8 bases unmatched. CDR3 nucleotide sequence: TGTGCCAGCAGTTTCTTAGCGGGACAGGGTGATCAGCCCCAGCATTTT. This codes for CASSFLAGQGDQPQHF.

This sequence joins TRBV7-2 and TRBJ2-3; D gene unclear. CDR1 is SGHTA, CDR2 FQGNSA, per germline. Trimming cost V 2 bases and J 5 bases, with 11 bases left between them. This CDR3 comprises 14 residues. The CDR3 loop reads CASSLTWVGDTQYF. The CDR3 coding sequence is TGTGCCAGCAGCTTAACATGGGTGGGAGATACGCAGTATTTT. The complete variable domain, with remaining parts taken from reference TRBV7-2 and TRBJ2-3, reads GAGVSQSPSNKVTEKGKDVELRCDPISGHTALYWYRQSLGQGLEFLIYFQGNSAPDKSGLPSDRFSAERTGGSVSTLTIQRTQQEDSAVYLCASSLTWVGDTQYFGPGTRLTVL.

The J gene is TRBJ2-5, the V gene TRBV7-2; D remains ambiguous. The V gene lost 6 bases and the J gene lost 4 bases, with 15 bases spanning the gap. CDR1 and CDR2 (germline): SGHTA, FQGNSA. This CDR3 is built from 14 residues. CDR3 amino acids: CASRPVNVGETQYF. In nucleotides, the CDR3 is TGTGCCAGCAGACCCGTCAACGTGGGAGAGACCCAGTACTTC.

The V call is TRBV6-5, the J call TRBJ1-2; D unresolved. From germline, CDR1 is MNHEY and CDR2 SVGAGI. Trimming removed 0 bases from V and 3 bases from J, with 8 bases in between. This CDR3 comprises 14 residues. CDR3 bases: TGTGCCAGCAGTTACTCGAAACAGCACTATGGCTACACCTTC. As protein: CASSYSKQHYGYTF.

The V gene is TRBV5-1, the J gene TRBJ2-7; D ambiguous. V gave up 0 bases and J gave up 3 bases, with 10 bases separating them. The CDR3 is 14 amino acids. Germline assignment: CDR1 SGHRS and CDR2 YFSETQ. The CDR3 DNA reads TGCGCCAGCAGCTTGGCCGGGCAGAACTACGAGCAGTACTTC. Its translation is CASSLAGQNYEQYF.

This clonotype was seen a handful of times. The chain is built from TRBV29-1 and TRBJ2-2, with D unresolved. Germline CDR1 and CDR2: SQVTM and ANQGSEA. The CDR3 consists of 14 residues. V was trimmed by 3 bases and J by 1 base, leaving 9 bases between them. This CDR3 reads CSVDGPMNTGELFF. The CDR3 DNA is TGCAGCGTTGATGGTCCGATGAACACCGGGGAGCTGTTTTTT.

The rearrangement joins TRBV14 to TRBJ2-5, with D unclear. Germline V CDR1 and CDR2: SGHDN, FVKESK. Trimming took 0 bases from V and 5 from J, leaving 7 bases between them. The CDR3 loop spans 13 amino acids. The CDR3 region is CASSQESGETQYF. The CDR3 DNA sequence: TGTGCCAGCAGCCAAGAGTCCGGGGAGACCCAGTACTTC.

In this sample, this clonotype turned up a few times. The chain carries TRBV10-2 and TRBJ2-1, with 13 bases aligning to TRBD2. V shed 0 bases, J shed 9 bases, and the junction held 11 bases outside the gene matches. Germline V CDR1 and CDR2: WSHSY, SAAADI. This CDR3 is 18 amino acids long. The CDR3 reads CASSESRTSGGAMGEQFF. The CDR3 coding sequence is TGCGCCAGCAGTGAGTCCCGAACTAGCGGGGGGGCCATGGGTGAGCAGTTCTTC.

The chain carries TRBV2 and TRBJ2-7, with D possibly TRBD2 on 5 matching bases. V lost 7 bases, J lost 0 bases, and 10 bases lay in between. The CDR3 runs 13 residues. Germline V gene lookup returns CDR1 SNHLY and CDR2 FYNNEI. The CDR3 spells CASKEGVSYEQYV. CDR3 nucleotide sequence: TGTGCCAGCAAAGAGGGAGTCTCCTACGAGCAGTACGTC.

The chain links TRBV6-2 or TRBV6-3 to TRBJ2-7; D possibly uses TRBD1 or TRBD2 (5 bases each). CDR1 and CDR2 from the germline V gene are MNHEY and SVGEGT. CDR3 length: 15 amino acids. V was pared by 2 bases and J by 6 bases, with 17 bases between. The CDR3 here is CASSYRRRVQGEQYF. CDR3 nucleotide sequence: TGTGCCAGCAGTTACAGGCGGCGGGTCCAGGGCGAGCAGTACTTC.